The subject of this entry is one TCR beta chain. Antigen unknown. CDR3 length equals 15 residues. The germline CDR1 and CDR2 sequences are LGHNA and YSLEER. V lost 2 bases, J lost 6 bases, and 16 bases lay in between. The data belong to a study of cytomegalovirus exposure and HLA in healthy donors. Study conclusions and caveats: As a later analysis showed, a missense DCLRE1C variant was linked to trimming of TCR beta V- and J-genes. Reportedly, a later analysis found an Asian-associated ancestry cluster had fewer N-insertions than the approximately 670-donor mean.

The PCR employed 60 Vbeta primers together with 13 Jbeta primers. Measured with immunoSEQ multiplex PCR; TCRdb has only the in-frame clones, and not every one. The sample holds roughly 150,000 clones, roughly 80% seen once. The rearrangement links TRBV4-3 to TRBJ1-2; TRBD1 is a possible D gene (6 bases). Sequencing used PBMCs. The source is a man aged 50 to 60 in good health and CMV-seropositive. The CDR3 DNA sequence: TGCGCCAGCAGCCAATTAGAGGGGGTAGGGAATGGCTACACCTTC. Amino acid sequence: CASSQLEGVGNGYTF.